This TCR beta chain was found in a study of blood T cell repertoires in COVID-19. For the study at large: Specimens from acute and convalescent COVID-19 originated in the United States, Italy and Spain. T cells, B-cell-depleted T cells, or PBMCs provided the cDNA or gDNA that served as material.

V was trimmed by 9 bases and J by 10 bases, leaving 28 bases between them. The CDR3 has 17 amino acids. Germline CDR1 reads LNHDA; CDR2 reads SQIVND (reference sequence). In the source study's methods: Nucleated cell number was recorded as an estimate derived from reference gene primer amplification. Only in-frame clones appear in the TCRdb table, and some are missing; sequencing was by immunoSEQ multiplex PCR. From that table come the V and J calls and clone size; the DNA was used to work out D and trimming. This sample has 68,000 or so clones, with just over 85% found just once. The chain links TRBV19 to TRBJ1-6; a possible D gene is TRBD1 (6 bases). The sample comprised peripheral blood. The sequence came from a man aged 50-59 years with acute or convalescent COVID-19. The CDR3 bases are TGTGCCAGGGGTCGTCTCACAGGGAAGGTGTGGGGGTCACCCCTCCACTTT. Residues: CARGRLTGKVWGSPLHF.